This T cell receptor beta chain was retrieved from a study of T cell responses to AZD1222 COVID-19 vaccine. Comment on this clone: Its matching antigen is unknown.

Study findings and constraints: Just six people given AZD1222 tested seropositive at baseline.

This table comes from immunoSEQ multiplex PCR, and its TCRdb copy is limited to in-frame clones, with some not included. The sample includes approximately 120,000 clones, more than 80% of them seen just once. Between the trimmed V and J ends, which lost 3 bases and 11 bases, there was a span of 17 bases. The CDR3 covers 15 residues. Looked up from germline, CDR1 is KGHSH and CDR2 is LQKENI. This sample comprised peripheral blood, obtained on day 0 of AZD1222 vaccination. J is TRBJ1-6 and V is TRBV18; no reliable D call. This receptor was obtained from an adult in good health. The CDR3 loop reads CASSPVGNGDPPLHF. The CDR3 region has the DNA TGTGCCAGCTCACCGGTCGGTAATGGGGATCCACCCCTCCACTTT.